This T cell receptor (beta chain) was profiled in a study of regulatory T cells in long-lasting Graves disease. In TCRdb, the reads were re-called with MiXCR into one record per CDR3 protein. The table shows about 730 distinct CDR3 sequences, with around 90% occurring only once. Scientists built the TCR library using RNA that was extracted from PBMCs. American Thyroid Association guidelines served as the basis for diagnosing Graves' disease. Staff took approximately 8.7 milliliters of peripheral blood and put it into EDTA tubes. Germline V CDR1 and CDR2: MNHEY, SMNVEV (reference sequence). V was clipped by 7 bases and J by 9 bases; unmatched bases: 7. The CDR3 has 14 residues. Overall study results and limits: When disease was persistent, TRBV28, TRBJ1-2 and TRBJ2-5 were the favored segments. Between persistent patients, about 2,700 public clonotypes were shared, exceeding the approximately 870 shared between new patients.

As for this clonotype: Its matching antigen is unknown.

This chain connects TRBV27 to TRBJ1-6; 9 positions match TRBD1. The TCR comes from a woman aged 18-30 years with Graves disease. This material consisted of peripheral blood mononuclear cells (PBMCs), taken with antithyroid drug treatment, in newly diagnosed or persistent Graves disease (not recorded which). CDR3 protein: CASTLGTGISPLHF. CDR3 coding DNA: TGTGCCAGCACCCTCGGGACAGGGATTTCACCCCTCCACTTT.